Listed here are 27 T cell receptor beta chains from one sample, sequenced in a study of T cell responses to AZD1222 COVID-19 vaccine (dated by TCRdb to the early 2020s). Interpreted using the paper, the time point label stands for: baseline before first vaccination. Preparation of the library involved the immunoSEQ multiplex PCR assay. TCRdb's version of the immuneACCESS table is confined to in-frame rearrangements and falls short of the full clone set. An unresolved V gene accounts for under half of the shortfall where checked; the remainder is of unknown origin. The sample yields 100,000 to 150,000 clones; more than 70% were counted once. The top ten constitute around 9.3% of the sample. The source was peripheral blood, collected on day 0 of AZD1222 vaccination. The receptors here all came from an adult in good health.

CDR3 loop: CASRPFRAGDTQYF. CDR3 nucleotides: TGTGCCAGCAGACCCTTTCGGGCCGGAGATACGCAGTATTTT. The rearrangement uses TRBV27 and TRBJ2-3; unclear D gene. The CDR3 spans 14 residues. Trimming took off 6 bases at V and 5 bases at J, with 15 bases between the two ends. CDR1 and CDR2 (germline): MNHEY, SMNVEV (reference sequence).

V gene TRBV6-5 combines with J gene TRBJ1-1, with 8 bases lining up with TRBD1. This CDR3 contains 13 residues. V dropped 6 bases and J dropped 3; count of bases not matched to a gene: 3. The germline V gene has CDR1 MNHEY and CDR2 SVGAGI. The CDR3 DNA reads as TGTGCCAGCAGCATGACAGGGGACACTGAAGCTTTCTTT. Protein sequence: CASSMTGDTEAFF.

This clone was seen a few times. This chain uses TRBV4-3 with TRBJ2-7; D is unresolved. The CDR3 has 13 amino acids. V was trimmed by 1 base and J by 1 base, leaving 5 bases between them. Looked up from germline, CDR1 is LGHNA and CDR2 is YSLEER. The CDR3 reads CASSQARSYEQYF. The CDR3 DNA reads as TGCGCCAGCAGCCAAGCGCGGTCCTACGAGCAGTACTTC.

V gene TRBV5-1 combines with J gene TRBJ2-7, with 9 bases lining up with TRBD2. J gave up 5 bases and V 1 base, and 1 base lay outside the gene matches. The CDR3 has 13 amino acids. Germline CDR1 and CDR2: SGHRS and YFSETQ. The CDR3 sequence: CASSLLAGNEQYF. CDR3 bases: TGCGCCAGCAGCTTGCTAGCGGGGAACGAGCAGTACTTC.

This chain links TRBV19 with TRBJ2-1, with 7 bases aligning to TRBD1. The V gene end was trimmed by 5 bases and the J gene end by 4 bases; junction bases not matched to a gene: 2. The CDR3 covers 13 residues. Germline CDR1 LNHDA, CDR2 SQIVND (reference sequence). CDR3 loop: CASSRQGYNEQFF. For the CDR3, the DNA is TGTGCCAGTAGTCGACAGGGTTACAATGAGCAGTTCTTC.

The V and J genes are TRBV9 and TRBJ1-4; D is undetermined. CDR1 is SGDLS and CDR2 is YYNGEE in the germline V gene. The CDR3 extends over 14 amino acids. The V gene lost 4 bases and the J gene lost 4 bases, with 11 bases spanning the gap. The CDR3 sequence is CASSPTVLNEKLFF. In nucleotides, the CDR3 is TGTGCCAGCAGCCCTACGGTACTTAATGAAAAACTGTTTTTT.

This sequence joins TRBV5-1 and TRBJ1-2; perhaps TRBD1 as D (5 bases). The V and J ends lost 5 bases and 4 bases respectively, with 15 bases between them. The germline V gene encodes CDR1 SGHRS and CDR2 YFSETQ. This CDR3 is 14 amino acids long. Written as DNA, the CDR3 is TGCGCCAGCAGTTCGTCCCCGGGGGGCTATGGCTACACCTTC. This gives the protein CASSSSPGGYGYTF.

Concerning this clone: This sample includes further DNA sequences coding for the same CDR3. This chain links TRBV5-4 with TRBJ2-7; TRBD1 agrees at 9 bases. V was pared by 4 bases and J by 1 base, with 6 bases of the junction left unmatched. The CDR3 runs to 15 residues. Germline CDR1 is SGHNT and CDR2 is YYREEE (reference sequence). This chain's CDR3 is CASSLPGQGSYEQYF. CDR3 DNA: TGTGCCAGCAGCCTCCCGGGACAGGGATCCTACGAGCAGTACTTC.

The genes are TRBV6-1 and TRBJ1-1; 11 bases match TRBD1. V dropped 4 bases and J dropped 5; count of bases not matched to a gene: 12. This CDR3 contains 17 residues. Germline CDR1 and CDR2: MNHNS and SASEGT. The CDR3, as DNA: TGTGCCAGCAGTGCCTCTCGTCCGGGACAGGGGGGAACTGAAGCTTTCTTT. This encodes CASSASRPGQGGTEAFF.

This clone was counted a few times. J is TRBJ2-7 and V is TRBV14, with D possibly called TRBD1 or TRBD2 (6 bases each). The CDR3 runs to 17 residues. CDR1 is SGHDN, CDR2 FVKESK, per germline. Trimming shortened V by 0 bases and J by 0 bases, and 15 bases separated the two germline ends. The CDR3 here is CASSQDRRGHPSYEQYF. The DNA for the CDR3 is TGTGCCAGCAGCCAAGATAGGAGGGGACACCCCTCCTACGAGCAGTACTTC.

The chain is built from TRBV28 and TRBJ1-5, with D perhaps matching TRBD1 (5 bases). V lost 3 bases to trimming and J lost 0 bases, with 15 bases between them. CDR1 is MDHEN, CDR2 SYDVKM, per germline. CDR3 size: 17 residues. The CDR3, as DNA: TGTGCCAGCAGTTTGGGCAGGAGGGGAAGTAGCAATCAGCCCCAGCATTTT. Translating it yields CASSLGRRGSSNQPQHF.

The J gene is TRBJ1-5, the V gene TRBV21-1. TRBV21-1 is given as a pseudogene. There are 19 residues in the CDR3. In DNA, the CDR3 is TGTGCCAGCAGCAAAGGGAGCGAAGGGGGGCCCAGGAGCAATCAGCCCCAGCATTTT. It yields the protein CASSKGSEGGPRSNQPQHF.

This clone has just one count. The chain combines TRBV6-1 with TRBJ1-6, with a tentative D call TRBD1 (5 bases). This CDR3 is built from 14 residues. Trimming removed 3 bases at V and 6 bases at J, with 9 bases between. Germline loops: CDR1 MNHNS, CDR2 SASEGT. The CDR3 bases are TGTGCCAGCAGTGATCTGAGGGGTAATTCACCCCTCCACTTT. Translated, it gives CASSDLRGNSPLHF.

The V call is TRBV30, the J call TRBJ1-2, with D tentatively TRBD1 (6 bases). V shed 4 bases and J shed 1 base, with 16 bases lying between them. CDR3 length equals 15 residues. Germline V lookup: CDR1 GTSNPN, CDR2 SVGIG (reference sequence). DNA for the CDR3: TGTGCCTGGAACCTGGGGGGACAAATTAACTATGGCTACACCTTC. Translating it yields CAWNLGGQINYGYTF.

The J gene is TRBJ1-5, the V gene TRBV5-1; the D gene is possibly TRBD1 (6 bases). V lost 5 bases to trimming and J lost 1 base, with 13 bases between them. This CDR3 spans 15 amino acids. Looked up from germline, CDR1 is SGHRS and CDR2 is YFSETQ. CDR3 DNA sequence: TGCGCCAGCAGACTGGACAGCCCGAGCAATCAGCCCCAGCATTTT. This codes for CASRLDSPSNQPQHF.

The rearrangement links TRBV6-1 to TRBJ1-1, with 7 bases that match TRBD1. The V segment lost 3 bases and the J segment 8 bases; nucleotides outside the gene matches: 6. This CDR3 region has 13 residues. In germline, CDR1 is MNHNS, CDR2 SASEGT. Written as DNA, the CDR3 is TGTGCCAGCAGTGAGGTACAGGGGTGGGAAGCTTTCTTT. This sequence encodes CASSEVQGWEAFF.

V gene TRBV5-1 combines with J gene TRBJ2-7, with D tentatively TRBD2 (5 bases). V lost 4 bases and J lost 6, with 20 bases in between. Germline CDR1 and CDR2: SGHRS and YFSETQ. The CDR3 length is 15 residues. The CDR3 is CASSVTGVVNREQYF. The CDR3 DNA reads TGCGCCAGCAGCGTAACCGGGGTCGTCAATCGCGAGCAGTACTTC.

J is TRBJ2-2 and V is TRBV7-9, with D possibly being TRBD1 (6 bases). The V and J ends lost 11 bases and 2 bases respectively, with 15 bases between them. The CDR3 is made up of 14 amino acids. CDR1 SEHNR and CDR2 FQNEAQ come from the germline V gene (reference sequence). The CDR3 DNA reads as TGTGCCTGGGTGGGGGCGTCAAACACCGGGGAGCTGTTTTTT. Translating it yields CAWVGASNTGELFF. The variable domain in full, with the rest retrieved from reference TRBV7-9 and TRBJ2-2, is DTGVSQNPRHKITKRGQNVTFRCDPISEHNRLYWYRQTLGQGPEFLTYFQNEAQLEKSRLLSDRFSAERPKGSFSTLEIQRTEQGDSAMYLCAWVGASNTGELFFGEGSRLTVL.

The chain joins TRBV2 to TRBJ2-2; no clear D gene. Germline CDR1 is SNHLY and CDR2 is FYNNEI. The V gene lost 1 base and the J gene lost 1 base, with 1 base spanning the gap. CDR3 size: 13 residues. This chain's CDR3 is CASSEGNTGELFF. The CDR3 DNA follows: TGTGCCAGCAGTGAAGGGAACACCGGGGAGCTGTTTTTT.

A word on this clone: Other DNA sequences of this sample code for an identical CDR3. The rearrangement uses TRBV11-2 and TRBJ1-1; no clear D gene. The V end was cut by 3 bases, the J end by 1 base, with 9 bases between. Per the germline V gene, CDR1 is SGHAT and CDR2 is FQNNGV. The CDR3 loop spans 14 amino acids. The DNA for the CDR3 is TGTGCCAGCAGCTTTGGCCGGGGGAACACTGAAGCTTTCTTT. Translated: CASSFGRGNTEAFF.

V is TRBV7-3 and J is TRBJ1-1; 7 bases are shared with TRBD1. The CDR3 is made up of 13 amino acids. J lost 5 bases, V lost 5 bases, and 5 bases had no gene match. Looked up from germline, CDR1 is SGHTA and CDR2 is FQGTGA. This CDR3 reads CASSTQQGTEAFF. The CDR3 coding sequence is TGTGCCAGCAGCACCCAACAGGGGACTGAAGCTTTCTTT.

V is TRBV5-6 and J is TRBJ1-3; tentatively, D is TRBD1 (6 bases). The CDR3 loop spans 14 amino acids. V was cut by 2 bases and J by 2 bases, with 8 bases left in between. Germline assignment: CDR1 SGHDT and CDR2 YYEEEE. As DNA, the CDR3 is TGTGCCAGCAGCTTAGGGGGTCCTGGAAACACCATATATTTT. As protein: CASSLGGPGNTIYF.

This clone was observed once. The V gene is TRBV29-1, the J gene TRBJ1-1, with 9 bases lining up with TRBD1. The V and J ends lost 4 bases and 5 bases, in that order; junction bases with no gene match: 8. The CDR3 covers 14 residues. The germline V gene encodes CDR1 SQVTM and CDR2 ANQGSEA. This CDR3 is CSVARQGGETEAFF. The DNA of the CDR3 is TGCAGCGTTGCCCGACAGGGGGGGGAAACTGAAGCTTTCTTT.

This chain connects TRBV5-1 to TRBJ2-2, with D perhaps matching TRBD2 (6 bases). The CDR3 length is 16 residues. Germline V gives CDR1 SGHRS, CDR2 YFSETQ. Trimming left V 4 bases short and J 5 bases short, with 18 bases between. Here the CDR3 DNA reads TGCGCCAGCAGCGCGAGGGCCGGGAGTATGACCGGGGAGCTGTTTTTT. Translation: CASSARAGSMTGELFF.

The rearrangement joins TRBV5-1 to TRBJ2-3, with 8 bases matching TRBD2. CDR1 and CDR2 from the germline V gene are SGHRS and YFSETQ. V lost 4 bases to trimming and J lost 2 bases; unmatched junction nucleotides: 18. This CDR3 comprises 19 residues. The CDR3, as DNA: TGCGCCAGCAGCATAGGGCAGCGGGAGATCCGCTTCTACACAGATACGCAGTATTTT. Translation: CASSIGQREIRFYTDTQYF.

This clone was counted a few times. The chain joins TRBV30 to TRBJ2-7, with TRBD1 matching over 9 bases. Unmatched junction bases numbered 6, after V lost 0 bases and J lost 0 bases. This CDR3 is built from 16 residues. Germline lookup yields CDR1 GTSNPN and CDR2 SVGIG (reference sequence). The CDR3 sequence: CAWSVGPGQGSYEQYF. CDR3 sequence (DNA): TGTGCCTGGAGTGTTGGTCCGGGACAGGGCTCCTACGAGCAGTACTTC.

This clone was seen once. The V and J genes are TRBV9 and TRBJ1-1, with D possibly matching TRBD1 (6 bases). V lost 3 bases to trimming and J lost 1 base, with 13 bases between them. From germline, CDR1 is SGDLS and CDR2 YYNGEE. The CDR3 covers 15 residues. CDR3 loop: CASSGGTNENTEAFF. For the CDR3, the DNA is TGTGCCAGCAGCGGGGGGACAAATGAGAACACTGAAGCTTTCTTT.